The 8 T cell receptor beta chains presented below share a single source sample, sequenced in a study of PD-1 blockade in classical Hodgkin lymphoma. Profiling relied on immunoSEQ multiplex PCR, and the TCRdb table lists in-frame clones only, not all of them. The sample consists of 90,000 to 100,000 clones, roughly 78% of them appearing once. Described time point: cycle 4 day 1 (C4D1), after about 6 weeks of nivolumab. All patients relapsed after autologous stem cell transplantation, and brentuximab vedotin exposure varied. The sequences come from peripheral blood mononuclear cells (PBMCs), collected before the fourth cycle of nivolumab. The receptors stem from a human donor with classical Hodgkin lymphoma.

The rearrangement links TRBV2 to TRBJ2-1; 7 positions agree with TRBD1. CDR3 length: 16 residues. Germline V CDR1 and CDR2: SNHLY, FYNNEI. With 3 bases clipped from V and 3 bases from J, the junction kept 8 bases outside the gene matches. The CDR3 region is CASSDPTGWGYNEQFF. The CDR3 DNA follows: TGTGCCAGCAGTGATCCGACAGGGTGGGGCTACAATGAGCAGTTCTTC.

The rearrangement uses TRBV6-1 and TRBJ2-7, with D tentatively TRBD1 (5 bases). Germline lookup yields CDR1 MNHNS and CDR2 SASEGT. V was shortened by 3 bases and J by 1 base, with 10 bases between the two germline ends. The CDR3 runs 14 residues. CDR3 sequence reads: CASSDRGSSYEQYF. In DNA form, the CDR3 reads TGTGCCAGCAGTGATAGGGGTTCGTCCTACGAGCAGTACTTC.

The CDR3 here is CASSLEGFPLDEQYF. For the CDR3, the DNA is TGTGCCAGCAGCTTAGAAGGGTTCCCTCTTGACGAGCAGTACTTC. The chain uses TRBV7-2 and TRBJ2-7; no firm D call. The V gene's germline CDR1 is SGHTA and CDR2 FQGNSA. V was pared by 1 base and J by 5 bases, with 15 bases between. CDR3 size: 15 residues.

V usage is TRBV6-6 and J usage is TRBJ1-2; the D gene is possibly TRBD1 (5 bases). Germline V gene lookup returns CDR1 MNHNY and CDR2 SVGAGI (reference sequence). The germline V and J ends were trimmed by 5 bases and 5 bases, with 9 bases remaining between them. The CDR3 has 12 amino acids. The CDR3 DNA sequence: TGTGCCAGCAGTGGGGGGGAGTATGGCTACACCTTC. It encodes CASSGGEYGYTF.

The chain recombines TRBV7-3 with TRBJ2-2; 7 bases map to TRBD1. Germline lookup yields CDR1 SGHTA and CDR2 FQGTGA. V dropped 5 bases and J dropped 0; count of bases not matched to a gene: 6. The CDR3 sequence is 16 residues long. CDR3 DNA: TGTGCCAGCAGCCGATACGGGACAGCGAACACCGGGGAGCTGTTTTTT. This encodes CASSRYGTANTGELFF.

V and J are TRBV19 and TRBJ1-3; 9 bases are shared with TRBD1. The CDR3 extends over 16 amino acids. The V gene's germline CDR1 is LNHDA and CDR2 SQIVND (reference sequence). J gave up 2 bases and V 2 bases, and 4 bases lay outside the gene matches. CDR3 region: CASSIRDREPGNTIYF. For the CDR3, the DNA is TGTGCCAGTAGTATAAGGGACAGGGAACCTGGAAACACCATATATTTT.

The chain links TRBV7-2 to TRBJ2-5; the D is unclear. The CDR3 runs to 16 residues. V was cut by 2 bases and J by 4 bases, with 17 bases left in between. The germline V gene encodes CDR1 SGHTA and CDR2 FQGNSA. The CDR3 reads CASSLYEPSLGETQYF. CDR3 sequence (DNA): TGTGCCAGCAGCTTATATGAACCTAGTCTTGGAGAGACCCAGTACTTC.

The rearrangement uses TRBV25-1 and TRBJ2-6; D uncertain. The CDR3 length is 14 residues. V lost 7 bases to trimming and J lost 1 base, with 8 bases between them. Germline assignment: CDR1 MGHDK and CDR2 SYGVNS. The CDR3 bases are TGTGCCAGCAATATGGGGTCTGGGGCCAACGTCCTGACTTTC. Its protein product is CASNMGSGANVLTF.